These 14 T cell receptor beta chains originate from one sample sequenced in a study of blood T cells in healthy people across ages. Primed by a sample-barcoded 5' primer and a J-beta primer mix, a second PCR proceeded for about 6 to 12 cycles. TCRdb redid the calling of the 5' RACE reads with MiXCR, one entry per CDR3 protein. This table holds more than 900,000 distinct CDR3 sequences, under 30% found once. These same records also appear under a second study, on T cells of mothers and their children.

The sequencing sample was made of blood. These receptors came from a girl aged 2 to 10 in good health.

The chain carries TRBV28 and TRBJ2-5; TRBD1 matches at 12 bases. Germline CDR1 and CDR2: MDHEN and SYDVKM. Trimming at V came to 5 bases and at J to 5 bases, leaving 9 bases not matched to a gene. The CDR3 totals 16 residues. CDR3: CASSLGEGQGAETQYF. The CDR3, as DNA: TGTGCCAGCAGTCTAGGAGAGGGACAGGGGGCCGAGACCCAGTACTTC.

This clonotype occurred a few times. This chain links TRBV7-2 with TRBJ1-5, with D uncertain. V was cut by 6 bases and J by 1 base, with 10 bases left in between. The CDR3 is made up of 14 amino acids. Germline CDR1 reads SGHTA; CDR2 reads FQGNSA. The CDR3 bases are TGTGCCAGCAGAGATACAGTAAGCAATCAGCCCCAGCATTTT. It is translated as CASRDTVSNQPQHF. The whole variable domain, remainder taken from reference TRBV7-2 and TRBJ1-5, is GAGVSQSPSNKVTEKGKDVELRCDPISGHTALYWYRQSLGQGLEFLIYFQGNSAPDKSGLPSDRFSAERTGGSVSTLTIQRTQQEDSAVYLCASRDTVSNQPQHFGDGTRLSIL.

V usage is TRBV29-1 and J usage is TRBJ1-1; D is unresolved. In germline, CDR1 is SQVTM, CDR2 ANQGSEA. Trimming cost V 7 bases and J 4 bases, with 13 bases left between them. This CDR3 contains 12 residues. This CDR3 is CSGLRDGTEAFF. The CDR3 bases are TGCAGCGGCCTGAGGGATGGCACTGAAGCTTTCTTT.

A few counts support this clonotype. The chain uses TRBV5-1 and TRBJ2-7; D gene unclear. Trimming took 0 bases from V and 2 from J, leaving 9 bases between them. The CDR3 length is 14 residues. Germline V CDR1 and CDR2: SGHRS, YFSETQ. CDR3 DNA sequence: TGCGCCAGCAGCTTGGCCGTCGCGACCTACGAGCAGTACTTC. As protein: CASSLAVATYEQYF.

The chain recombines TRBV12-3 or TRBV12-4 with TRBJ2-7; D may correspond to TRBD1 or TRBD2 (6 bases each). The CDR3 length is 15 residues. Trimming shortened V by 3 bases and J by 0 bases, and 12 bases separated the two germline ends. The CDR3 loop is CASSFKPGASYEQYF. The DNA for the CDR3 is TGTGCCAGCAGTTTCAAGCCGGGGGCCTCCTACGAGCAGTACTTC.

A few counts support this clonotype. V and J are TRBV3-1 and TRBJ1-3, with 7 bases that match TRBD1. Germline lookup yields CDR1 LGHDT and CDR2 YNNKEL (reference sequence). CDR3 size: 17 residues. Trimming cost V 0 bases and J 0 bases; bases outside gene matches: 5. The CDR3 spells CASSQDIGTASGNTIYF. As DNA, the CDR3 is TGTGCCAGCAGCCAAGACATTGGGACAGCCTCTGGAAACACCATATATTTT.

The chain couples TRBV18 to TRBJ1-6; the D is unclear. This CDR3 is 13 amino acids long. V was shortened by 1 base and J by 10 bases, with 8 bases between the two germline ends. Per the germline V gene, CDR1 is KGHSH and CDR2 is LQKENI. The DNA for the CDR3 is TGTGCCAGCTCACCACAGGGAGAGTCACCCCTCCACTTT. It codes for CASSPQGESPLHF. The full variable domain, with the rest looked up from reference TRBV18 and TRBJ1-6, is NAGVMQNPRHLVRRRGQEARLRCSPMKGHSHVYWYRQLPEEGLKFMVYLQKENIIDESGMPKERFSAEFPKEGPSILRIQQVVRGDSAAYFCASSPQGESPLHFGNGTRLTVT.

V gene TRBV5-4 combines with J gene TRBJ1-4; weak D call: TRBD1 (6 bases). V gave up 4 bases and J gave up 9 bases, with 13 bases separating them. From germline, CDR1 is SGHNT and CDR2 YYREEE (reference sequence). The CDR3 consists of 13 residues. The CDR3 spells CASSVRGAQKLFF. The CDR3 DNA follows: TGTGCCAGCAGCGTGCGGGGGGCCCAAAAACTGTTTTTT.

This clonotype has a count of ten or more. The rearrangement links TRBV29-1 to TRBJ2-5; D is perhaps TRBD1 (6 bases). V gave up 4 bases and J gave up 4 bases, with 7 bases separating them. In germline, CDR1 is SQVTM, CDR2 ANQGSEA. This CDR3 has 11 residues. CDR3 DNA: TGCAGCGTTGTCAGGGGAGAGACCCAGTACTTC. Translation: CSVVRGETQYF.

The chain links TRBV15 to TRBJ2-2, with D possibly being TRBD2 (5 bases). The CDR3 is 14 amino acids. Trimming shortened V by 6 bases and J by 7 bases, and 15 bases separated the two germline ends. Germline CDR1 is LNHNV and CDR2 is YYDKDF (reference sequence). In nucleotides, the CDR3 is TGTGCCACCAGAGTTGAGAGACGGGGCGGGGAGCTGTTTTTT. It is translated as CATRVERRGGELFF.

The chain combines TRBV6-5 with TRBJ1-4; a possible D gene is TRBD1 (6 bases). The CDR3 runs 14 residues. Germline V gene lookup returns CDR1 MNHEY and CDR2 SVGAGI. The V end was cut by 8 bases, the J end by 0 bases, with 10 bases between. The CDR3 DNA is TGTGCCAGCGGGGGCCCTGCAACTAATGAAAAACTGTTTTTT. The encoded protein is CASGGPATNEKLFF.

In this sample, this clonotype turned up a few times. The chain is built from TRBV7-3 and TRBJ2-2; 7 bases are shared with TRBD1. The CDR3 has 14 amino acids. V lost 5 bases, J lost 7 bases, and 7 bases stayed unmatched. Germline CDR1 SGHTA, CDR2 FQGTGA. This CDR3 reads CASSPTGVIGELFF. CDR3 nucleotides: TGTGCCAGCAGCCCTACAGGGGTTATCGGGGAGCTGTTTTTT.

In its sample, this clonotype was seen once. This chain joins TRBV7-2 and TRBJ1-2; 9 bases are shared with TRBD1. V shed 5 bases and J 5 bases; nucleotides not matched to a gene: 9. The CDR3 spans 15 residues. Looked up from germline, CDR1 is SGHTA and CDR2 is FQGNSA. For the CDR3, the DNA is TGTGCCAGCAGCACTACGGGACAGGGAACGTATGGCTACACCTTC. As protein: CASSTTGQGTYGYTF.

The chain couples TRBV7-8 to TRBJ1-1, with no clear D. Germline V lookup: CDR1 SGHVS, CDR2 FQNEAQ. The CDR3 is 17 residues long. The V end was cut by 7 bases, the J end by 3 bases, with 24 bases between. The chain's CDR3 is CASTLTSSTEVDTEAFF. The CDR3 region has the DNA TGTGCCAGCACCCTGACAAGTTCAACTGAGGTGGACACTGAAGCTTTCTTT.